This entry lists 30 T cell receptor beta chains sequenced from one sample in a study of T cell changes during pregnancy in multiple sclerosis. The protocol was immunoSEQ multiplex PCR, while the TCRdb copy is restricted to in-frame clones and leaves out a portion. The sample holds 40,000 or so clones, 75% to 90% seen once. The sample consisted of CD4+ T cells from peripheral blood mononuclear cells, taken in the first trimester of pregnancy. Receptors were obtained from a female donor with multiple sclerosis, enrolled in a pregnancy study.

V is TRBV6-6 and J is TRBJ1-2, with TRBD1 matching over 7 bases. Looked up from germline, CDR1 is MNHNY and CDR2 is SVGAGI (reference sequence). This CDR3 region has 14 residues. V lost 6 bases, J lost 6 bases, and 10 bases stayed unmatched. The CDR3 is CASRIITGADGYTF. CDR3 in DNA: TGTGCCAGCAGGATAATAACAGGGGCCGATGGCTACACCTTC.

The CDR3 DNA reads TGTGCCTGGAGTAGGTCAGGGGATATGAACACTGAAGCTTTCTTT. Protein sequence: CAWSRSGDMNTEAFF. This sequence joins TRBV30 and TRBJ1-1; weak D call: TRBD1 (6 bases). The CDR3 has 15 residues. V lost 2 bases, J lost 0 bases, and 13 bases lay in between. Germline V gene data show CDR1 as GTSNPN and CDR2 as SVGIG (reference sequence).

The genes are TRBV7-6 and TRBJ2-3; 7 positions agree with TRBD1. From germline, CDR1 is SGHVS and CDR2 FNYEAQ. This CDR3 has 17 residues. The V gene end was trimmed by 2 bases and the J gene end by 0 bases; junction bases not matched to a gene: 8. The CDR3 loop is CASSLHGRGRSTDTQYF. CDR3 coding DNA: TGTGCCAGCAGCTTACATGGAAGGGGGCGCAGCACAGATACGCAGTATTTT.

V usage is TRBV6-5 and J usage is TRBJ1-1, with TRBD1 matching over 8 bases. Germline trimming cut 4 bases from V and 4 bases from J; bases unmatched to any gene: 5. Germline V lookup: CDR1 MNHEY, CDR2 SVGAGI. This CDR3 contains 14 residues. The CDR3: CASSSPGGGTEAFF. The CDR3 nucleotides read TGTGCCAGCAGTTCCCCAGGGGGCGGCACTGAAGCTTTCTTT.

The chain combines TRBV30 with TRBJ1-4; TRBD1 matches 7 bases. J gave up 0 bases and V 5 bases, and 9 bases lay outside the gene matches. Germline-derived CDR1 and CDR2 are GTSNPN and SVGIG (reference sequence). CDR3 size: 16 residues. The CDR3 here is CAWCPGTAPTNEKLFF. CDR3 nucleotide sequence: TGTGCCTGGTGCCCAGGGACAGCCCCAACTAATGAAAAACTGTTTTTT.

This clone occurred once. V usage is TRBV7-9 and J usage is TRBJ2-3; the match to TRBD1 covers 10 bases. Per germline, CDR1 SEHNR and CDR2 FQNEAQ (reference sequence). V shed 5 bases, J shed 4 bases, and the junction held 18 bases outside the gene matches. The CDR3 sequence is 19 residues long. CDR3 sequence reads: CASSPRTGGLAILPDTQYF. Written as DNA, the CDR3 is TGTGCCAGCAGCCCGCGGACAGGGGGGCTAGCGATTTTGCCAGATACGCAGTATTTT. Based on the CDR3 plus reference TRBV7-9 and TRBJ2-3, the full variable domain is DTGVSQNPRHKITKRGQNVTFRCDPISEHNRLYWYRQTLGQGPEFLTYFQNEAQLEKSRLLSDRFSAERPKGSFSTLEIQRTEQGDSAMYLCASSPRTGGLAILPDTQYFGPGTRLTVL.

The chain combines TRBV19 with TRBJ2-3, with 10 bases identical to TRBD2. CDR1 LNHDA and CDR2 SQIVND come from the germline V gene (reference sequence). The CDR3 length is 14 residues. Germline trimming cut 10 bases from V and 4 bases from J; bases unmatched to any gene: 8. The CDR3 bases are TGTGCCACCGGAGGGGGACTAGCGCCAGATACGCAGTATTTT. It codes for CATGGGLAPDTQYF. The full variable domain, rest sourced from reference TRBV19 and TRBJ2-3, is DGGITQSPKYLFRKEGQNVTLSCEQNLNHDAMYWYRQDPGQGLRLIYYSQIVNDFQKGDIAEGYSVSREKKESFPLTVTSAQKNPTAFYLCATGGGLAPDTQYFGPGTRLTVL.

The chain joins TRBV2 to TRBJ1-1; D perhaps matches TRBD1 (6 bases). V lost 7 bases, J lost 1 base, and 10 bases lay in between. Looked up from germline, CDR1 is SNHLY and CDR2 is FYNNEI. The CDR3 length is 13 residues. CDR3 DNA sequence: TGTGCCAGCATCCGGACAGAGAACACTGAAGCTTTCTTT. This translates into CASIRTENTEAFF.

The J gene is TRBJ1-2, the V gene TRBV30; unclear D gene. Germline V gene data show CDR1 as GTSNPN and CDR2 as SVGIG (reference sequence). The CDR3 loop spans 13 amino acids. Trimming cost V 4 bases and J 2 bases, with 11 bases left between them. CDR3 nucleotides: TGTGCCTGGACATCCCAGAACAACTATGGCTACACCTTC. Translation: CAWTSQNNYGYTF. Full variable domain (rest looked up from reference TRBV30 and TRBJ1-2): SQTIHQWPATLVQPVGSPLSLECTVEGTSNPNLYWYRQAAGRGLQLLFYSVGIGQISSEVPQNLSASRPQDRQFILSSKKLLLSDSGFYLCAWTSQNNYGYTFGSGTRLTVV.

The chain couples TRBV4-3 to TRBJ2-7; perhaps TRBD2 as D (5 bases). Trimming cost V 4 bases and J 5 bases, with 21 bases left between them. Germline V lookup: CDR1 LGHNA, CDR2 YSLEER. The length of the CDR3 is 16 residues. Here the CDR3 reads CASSRSSLPKYNEQYF. DNA for the CDR3: TGCGCCAGCAGCCGCTCTAGCCTTCCTAAGTACAACGAGCAGTACTTC.

The V call is TRBV28, the J call TRBJ2-7; 7 nucleotides line up with TRBD1. The length of the CDR3 is 15 residues. Germline assignment: CDR1 MDHEN and CDR2 SYDVKM. The V and J ends lost 5 bases and 2 bases, in that order; junction bases with no gene match: 9. The CDR3 coding sequence is TGTGCCAGCAGTCAAGGGGGCTCCCGGACCTACGAGCAGTACTTC. It yields the protein CASSQGGSRTYEQYF.

The chain is built from TRBV5-6 and TRBJ2-3; no firm D call. Germline CDR1 SGHDT, CDR2 YYEEEE. Trimming shortened V by 0 bases and J by 1 base, and 3 bases separated the two germline ends. The CDR3 length is 13 residues. CDR3: CASSLGGTDTQYF. As DNA, the CDR3 is TGTGCCAGCAGCTTGGGCGGCACAGATACGCAGTATTTT.

The V and J genes are TRBV5-1 and TRBJ1-2; D is undetermined. From germline, CDR1 is SGHRS and CDR2 YFSETQ. The length of the CDR3 is 14 residues. V dropped 0 bases and J dropped 0 bases, with 6 bases sitting between them. DNA for the CDR3: TGCGCCAGCAGCTTGGTCGGGGCTAACTATGGCTACACCTTC. It codes for CASSLVGANYGYTF.

The chain uses TRBV28 and TRBJ1-5, with TRBD1 matching 8 bases. The CDR3 has 16 residues. From germline, CDR1 is MDHEN and CDR2 SYDVKM. With V trimmed by 2 bases and J by 4 bases, 7 bases remained unmatched. The CDR3 sequence: CASSLGQGWGNQPQHF. CDR3 bases: TGTGCCAGCAGTTTAGGACAGGGATGGGGAAATCAGCCCCAGCATTTT.

The chain carries TRBV7-9 and TRBJ2-1; D perhaps matches TRBD2 (6 bases). Trimming left V 4 bases short and J 5 bases short, with 18 bases between. Germline V gene data show CDR1 as SEHNR and CDR2 as FQNEAQ (reference sequence). The CDR3 extends over 16 amino acids. The CDR3 bases are TGTGCCAGCAGCTCCCTGGACTACCTCTTAAACAATGAGCAGTTCTTC. Its translation is CASSSLDYLLNNEQFF.

V usage is TRBV7-2 and J usage is TRBJ1-2; D uncertain. V was trimmed by 1 base and J by 1 base, leaving 7 bases between them. The CDR3 length is 14 residues. Germline V gene sequence: CDR1 SGHTA, CDR2 FQGNSA. CDR3 coding DNA: TGTGCCAGCAGCTTAGGGCAGAATAACTATGGCTACACCTTC. This codes for CASSLGQNNYGYTF. Together with reference TRBV7-2 and TRBJ1-2, the CDR3 gives the full variable domain: GAGVSQSPSNKVTEKGKDVELRCDPISGHTALYWYRQSLGQGLEFLIYFQGNSAPDKSGLPSDRFSAERTGGSVSTLTIQRTQQEDSAVYLCASSLGQNNYGYTFGSGTRLTVV.

V usage is TRBV6-6 and J usage is TRBJ1-5; TRBD1 matches at 7 bases. Per germline, CDR1 MNHNY and CDR2 SVGAGI (reference sequence). There are 12 residues in the CDR3. The junction had 3 bases not matched to a gene; V was cut back by 11 bases and J by 2 bases. CDR3 coding DNA: TGTGCCGCCACAGGGGGCAATCAGCCCCAGCATTTT. Translation gives CAATGGNQPQHF.

CDR3 nucleotide sequence: TGTGCCAGCGGAATCATAGCGGGAGCTGGAGATACGCAGTATTTT. It yields the protein CASGIIAGAGDTQYF. The V call is TRBV5-8, the J call TRBJ2-3, with 9 bases fitting TRBD2. The germline V gene has CDR1 SGHTS and CDR2 YDEGEE. The CDR3 sequence is 15 residues long. Unmatched junction bases numbered 11, after V lost 7 bases and J lost 5 bases. The whole variable domain, remainder taken from reference TRBV5-8 and TRBJ2-3, is EAGVTQSPTHLIKTRGQQATLRCSPISGHTSVYWYQQALGLGLQFLLWYDEGEERNRGNFPPRFSGRQFPNYSSELNVNALELEDSALYLCASGIIAGAGDTQYFGPGTRLTVL.

This rearrangement joins TRBV19 to TRBJ2-7; 8 nucleotides agree with TRBD1. With 3 bases clipped from V and 7 bases from J, the junction kept 14 bases outside the gene matches. The CDR3 has 16 residues. CDR1 LNHDA and CDR2 SQIVND come from the germline V gene (reference sequence). DNA of the CDR3: TGTGCCAGTAGTATTGGGTCTGGACAGGGAATAGAAGAGCAGTACTTC. Its protein is CASSIGSGQGIEEQYF. The variable domain in full, with the rest retrieved from reference TRBV19 and TRBJ2-7, is DGGITQSPKYLFRKEGQNVTLSCEQNLNHDAMYWYRQDPGQGLRLIYYSQIVNDFQKGDIAEGYSVSREKKESFPLTVTSAQKNPTAFYLCASSIGSGQGIEEQYFGPGTRLTVT.

The chain links TRBV6-1 to TRBJ2-3, with a tentative D call TRBD1 (6 bases). The germline gives CDR1 MNHNS, CDR2 SASEGT. The CDR3 runs 15 residues. V lost 2 bases and J lost 2, with 11 bases in between. The CDR3 coding sequence is TGTGCCAGCAGTGAAAGCAGGGGAAACACAGATACGCAGTATTTT. Its translation: CASSESRGNTDTQYF.

CDR3 sequence (DNA): TGTGCCAGCAGCTTAGACAGTGGCTCCCTTGGGGGCTACACCTTC. It encodes CASSLDSGSLGGYTF. The V gene is TRBV7-2, the J gene TRBJ1-2; D is unclear. Trimming took off 1 base at V and 8 bases at J, with 17 bases between the two ends. Germline assignment: CDR1 SGHTA and CDR2 FQGNSA. The CDR3 extends over 15 amino acids.

This chain links TRBV4-2 with TRBJ2-5; 7 bases match TRBD2. The CDR3 loop spans 15 amino acids. From germline, CDR1 is LGHNA and CDR2 YNFKEQ. V trimming: 2 bases; J trimming: 1 base; junction bases outside the gene matches: 4. CDR3 loop: CASSQTASGQETQYF. CDR3 nucleotide sequence: TGTGCCAGCAGCCAAACCGCTAGCGGCCAAGAGACCCAGTACTTC.

This chain uses TRBV18 with TRBJ2-3, with 9 bases aligning to TRBD1. The V and J ends lost 6 bases and 2 bases, in that order; junction bases with no gene match: 6. Germline CDR1 is KGHSH and CDR2 is LQKENI. The CDR3 totals 15 residues. The CDR3: CASSGDRAVTDTQYF. The CDR3 nucleotides read TGTGCCAGCTCTGGGGACAGGGCCGTCACAGATACGCAGTATTTT.

This clone was recorded once. The chain uses TRBV11-2 and TRBJ2-7; 7 bases map to TRBD1. Germline V gene sequence: CDR1 SGHAT, CDR2 FQNNGV. The CDR3 runs 14 residues. Germline trimming cut 5 bases from V and 6 bases from J; bases unmatched to any gene: 10. CDR3 amino acids: CASSRDRVGLEQYF. CDR3 sequence (DNA): TGTGCCAGCAGCCGCGACAGGGTAGGTCTCGAGCAGTACTTC.

The chain employs TRBV4-1 and TRBJ1-5; TRBD1 might be the D (5 bases). The germline V gene encodes CDR1 MGHRA and CDR2 YSYEKL. The ends were cut back, 2 bases at V and 3 bases at J, with 17 bases in the middle. This CDR3 contains 17 residues. The CDR3 coding sequence is TGCGCCAGCAGCCAACAACCCGTGAAGGGGTACAATCAGCCCCAGCATTTT. It translates to CASSQQPVKGYNQPQHF.

The rearrangement links TRBV5-1 to TRBJ2-5, with TRBD2 matching over 7 bases. The CDR3 sequence is 17 residues long. Germline-derived CDR1 and CDR2 are SGHRS and YFSETQ. V was pared by 4 bases and J by 5 bases, with 17 bases of the junction left unmatched. In DNA, the CDR3 is TGCGCCAGCAGCCTTTCTAGCGGCCGGGGAGGTCAGGAGACCCAGTACTTC. Translated: CASSLSSGRGGQETQYF.

This clone appeared a few times. This chain links TRBV19 with TRBJ2-2, with a tentative D call TRBD2 (6 bases). Germline V CDR1 and CDR2: LNHDA, SQIVND (reference sequence). The CDR3 is made up of 14 amino acids. The germline V and J ends were trimmed by 5 bases and 3 bases, with 10 bases remaining between them. CDR3 nucleotide sequence: TGTGCCAGTAGTCAGGGCGGGGACACCGGGGAGCTGTTTTTT. Its protein is CASSQGGDTGELFF. The full variable domain, rest sourced from reference TRBV19 and TRBJ2-2, is DGGITQSPKYLFRKEGQNVTLSCEQNLNHDAMYWYRQDPGQGLRLIYYSQIVNDFQKGDIAEGYSVSREKKESFPLTVTSAQKNPTAFYLCASSQGGDTGELFFGEGSRLTVL.

The chain couples TRBV5-1 to TRBJ2-3; D may be TRBD2 (5 bases). The CDR3 totals 14 residues. Germline V gene lookup returns CDR1 SGHRS and CDR2 YFSETQ. Trimming removed 0 bases at V and 6 bases at J, with 11 bases between. The CDR3 region is CASSLALRGDTQYF. CDR3 bases: TGCGCCAGCAGCTTGGCTCTCCGCGGGGATACGCAGTATTTT.

The genes are TRBV7-7 and TRBJ2-5; tentatively, D is TRBD2 (5 bases). Germline V gives CDR1 SSHAT, CDR2 FNYEAQ (reference sequence). The CDR3 runs to 14 residues. V was shortened by 5 bases and J by 2 bases, with 12 bases between the two germline ends. CDR3 DNA: TGTGCCAGCAGCCAAGTCCCGGGGCAAGAGACCCAGTACTTC. It translates to CASSQVPGQETQYF. Complete variable domain (other parts from reference TRBV7-7 and TRBJ2-5): GAGVSQSPRYKVTKRGQDVTLRCDPISSHATLYWYQQALGQGPEFLTYFNYEAQPDKSGLPSDRFSAERPEGSISTLTIQRTEQRDSAMYRCASSQVPGQETQYFGPGTRLLVL.

The count of this clone is one. The chain is built from TRBV29-1 and TRBJ1-4; D is unclear. The CDR3 extends over 12 amino acids. In germline, CDR1 is SQVTM, CDR2 ANQGSEA. V lost 1 base, J lost 5 bases, and 5 bases lay in between. CDR3 DNA sequence: TGCAGCGTTGAAGCAGGAAATGAAAAACTGTTTTTT. Protein: CSVEAGNEKLFF.